This T cell receptor (beta chain) was observed in a study of blood T cell repertoires in COVID-19. Turning to the study itself: In each case, the material was cDNA or gDNA derived from T cells, B-cell-depleted T cells, or PBMCs.

CDR3 length: 13 residues. Trimming removed 5 bases from V and 9 bases from J; junction bases left unmatched: 5. CDR1 is MDHEN, CDR2 SYDVKM, per germline. Repertoires were generated with immunoSEQ multiplex PCR, while TCRdb's copy carries only in-frame clones and drops some. Altogether over 150,000 clones are present, roughly four fifths being singletons, with the ten largest covering 3.7%. This chain links TRBV28 with TRBJ2-3; 10 bases agree with TRBD2. This receptor was taken from a woman of 80 years or more with acute or convalescent COVID-19. Sequencing was performed on peripheral blood. CDR3 residues: CASSVGAGGTQYF. The CDR3 DNA sequence: TGTGCCAGCAGTGTCGGAGCGGGAGGGACGCAGTATTTT.